This record covers a single TCR beta chain. Its antigen is currently unknown. The sample comes from a study of human T cells and chemical hapten exposure. Study-level results: TCRs above 1 in 1000 frequency did not change with DPC sensitization.

How the authors handled the data: Individual samples carried between about 20,000 and 700,000 TCRs, with some 100,000 as the median. In TCRdb, the RACE reads were re-called with MiXCR into one record per CDR3 protein. The authors' filters were not applied to this entry. The sample lists about 69,000 distinct CDR3 sequences, about 9.4% occurring once. The CDR3 is made up of 13 amino acids. The trim removed 8 bases at V and 1 base at J, leaving 2 bases unmatched. Looked up from germline, CDR1 is SNHLY and CDR2 is FYNNEI. The time point: patch test 2, 6 weeks after DPC sensitization. Treatment defined: therapeutic diphenylcyclopropenone sensitization with weekly scalp DPC.

The sample consisted of whole blood, taken in connection with sensitization to the hapten diphenylcyclopropenone (DPC). The chain couples TRBV2 to TRBJ2-1; 7 positions agree with TRBD1. The receptor was isolated from a woman aged 50 to 65 with alopecia areata. Some clones in this sample may be carry-over from other donors' samples. In DNA form, the CDR3 reads TGTGCCAGCCAGACAGGGTCCTACAATGAGCAGTTCTTC. Protein product: CASQTGSYNEQFF.